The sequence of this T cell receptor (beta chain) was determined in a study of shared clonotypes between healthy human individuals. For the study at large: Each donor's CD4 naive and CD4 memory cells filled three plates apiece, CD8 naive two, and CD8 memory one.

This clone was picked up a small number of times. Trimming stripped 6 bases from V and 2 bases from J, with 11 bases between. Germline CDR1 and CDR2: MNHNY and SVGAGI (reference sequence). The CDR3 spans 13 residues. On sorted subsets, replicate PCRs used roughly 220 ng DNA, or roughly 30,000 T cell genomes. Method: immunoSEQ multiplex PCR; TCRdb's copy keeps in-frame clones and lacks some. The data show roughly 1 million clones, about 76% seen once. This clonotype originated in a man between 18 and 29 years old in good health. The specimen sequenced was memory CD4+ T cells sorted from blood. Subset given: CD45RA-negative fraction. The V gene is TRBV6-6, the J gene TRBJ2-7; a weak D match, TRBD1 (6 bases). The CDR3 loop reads CASRRQVPYEQYF. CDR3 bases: TGTGCCAGCAGGCGACAGGTCCCCTACGAGCAGTACTTC.